The entry that follows covers one T cell receptor (beta chain) sequence. What it binds is not known. The source of the sample is a study of radiotherapy plus CTLA-4 blockade in lung cancer. Study-wide results and limits: Blood saw expansion of tumor-derived TCR clones after radiotherapy plus ipilimumab.

Clones were read by immunoSEQ multiplex PCR, and TCRdb kept only the in-frame ones, dropping some. The sample lists some 110,000 clones; approximately 80% were seen once. The specimen was peripheral blood, collected from a patient treated with radiotherapy plus ipilimumab. This receptor was obtained from a human donor with non-small cell lung cancer that progressed on radiotherapy plus ipilimumab. Some clones in this sample may be carry-over from other donors' samples.

The CDR3 spells CASSPMLLNTEAFF. The CDR3 DNA sequence: TGTGCCAGCAGCCCTATGCTACTGAACACTGAAGCTTTCTTT. The chain employs TRBV11-1 and TRBJ1-1, with D unclear. The V end was cut by 5 bases, the J end by 0 bases, with 10 bases between. The length of the CDR3 is 14 residues. CDR1 and CDR2 (germline): SGHAT, FQDESV (reference sequence). Supplemented by reference TRBV11-1 and TRBJ1-1, the full variable domain reads EAEVAQSPRYKITEKSQAVAFWCDPISGHATLYWYRQILGQGPELLVQFQDESVVDDSQLPKDRFSAERLKGVDSTLKIQPAELGDSAMYLCASSPMLLNTEAFFGQGTRLTVV.